This entry lists 16 T cell receptor beta chains sequenced from one sample in a study of cytomegalovirus exposure and HLA in healthy donors. The PCR employed 60 Vbeta primers together with 13 Jbeta primers. Data came from immunoSEQ multiplex PCR; TCRdb stores just in-frame clones and leaves some out. The repertoire holds approximately 130,000 clones, with roughly four fifths as singletons. The sequencing sample was made of PBMCs. The source is a middle-aged man in good health and CMV-seronegative.

The chain employs TRBV27 and TRBJ2-7; 8 positions match TRBD2. V was clipped by 5 bases and J by 7 bases; unmatched bases: 13. CDR3 length equals 15 residues. The germline CDR1 and CDR2 sequences are MNHEY and SMNVEV (reference sequence). CDR3 residues: CASSQNALGGGEQYF. The CDR3 DNA reads TGTGCCAGCAGTCAAAACGCCCTCGGGGGGGGTGAGCAGTACTTC.

The chain links TRBV6-5 to TRBJ1-5, with TRBD1 identical over 8 bases. Germline V gives CDR1 MNHEY, CDR2 SVGAGI. V was pared by 5 bases and J by 7 bases, with 4 bases of the junction left unmatched. The length of the CDR3 is 13 residues. The CDR3 protein is CASSHGQGQPQHF. The CDR3 nucleotides are TGTGCCAGCAGTCACGGACAGGGACAGCCCCAGCATTTT.

J is TRBJ1-1 and V is TRBV18; D remains ambiguous. The CDR3 runs to 11 residues. Germline CDR1 is KGHSH and CDR2 is LQKENI. V dropped 3 bases and J dropped 3 bases, with 2 bases sitting between them. CDR3 nucleotides: TGTGCCAGCTCACCCGACACTGAAGCTTTCTTT. This gives the protein CASSPDTEAFF.

The chain carries TRBV28 and TRBJ1-5, with 8 bases aligning to TRBD1. Trimming at V came to 6 bases and at J to 3 bases, leaving 1 base not matched to a gene. Germline CDR1 MDHEN, CDR2 SYDVKM. The CDR3 is 13 amino acids. The CDR3 DNA follows: TGTGCCAGCAGGACAGGGGCCAATCAGCCCCAGCATTTT. This encodes CASRTGANQPQHF.

This clone showed up just a few times. This CDR3 reads CASSPDRASYNEQFF. The DNA for the CDR3 is TGTGCCAGTAGTCCGGACAGGGCCTCCTACAATGAGCAGTTCTTC. The chain joins TRBV19 to TRBJ2-1, with 8 positions matching TRBD1. CDR3 length equals 15 residues. J gave up 0 bases and V 5 bases, and 3 bases lay outside the gene matches. CDR1 and CDR2 (germline): LNHDA, SQIVND (reference sequence).

V gene TRBV29-1 combines with J gene TRBJ1-4; D might be TRBD1 (5 bases). With 3 bases removed from V and 10 bases from J, the gap between germline ends came to 9 bases. The CDR3 covers 11 residues. CDR1 is SQVTM, CDR2 ANQGSEA, per germline. CDR3 residues: CSVDMGGKLFF. The CDR3 nucleotides are TGCAGCGTTGATATGGGGGGAAAACTGTTTTTT. The full variable domain, its missing parts supplied by reference TRBV29-1 and TRBJ1-4, is SAVISQKPSRDICQRGTSLTIQCQVDSQVTMMFWYRQQPGQSLTLIATANQGSEATYESGFVIDKFPISRPNLTFSTLTVSNMSPEDSSIYLCSVDMGGKLFFGSGTQLSVL.

The chain joins TRBV19 to TRBJ2-1; perhaps TRBD2 as D (5 bases). V was cut by 6 bases and J by 1 base, with 10 bases left in between. Per germline, CDR1 LNHDA and CDR2 SQIVND (reference sequence). This CDR3 spans 14 amino acids. CDR3 amino acids: CASRDGGSYNEQFF. Here the CDR3 DNA reads TGTGCCAGTAGGGACGGAGGTTCCTACAATGAGCAGTTCTTC.

This chain joins TRBV5-4 and TRBJ1-6; 9 nucleotides match TRBD1. The germline CDR1 and CDR2 sequences are SGHNT and YYREEE (reference sequence). The V segment lost 4 bases and the J segment 10 bases; nucleotides outside the gene matches: 15. CDR3 length equals 17 residues. CDR3 DNA: TGTGCCAGCAGCCGGCATGGACAGGGGATGGTTGAATCACCCCTCCACTTT. Its protein product is CASSRHGQGMVESPLHF.

The gene calls are TRBV28 and TRBJ2-7, with TRBD2 identical over 12 bases. Germline assignment: CDR1 MDHEN and CDR2 SYDVKM. This CDR3 has 15 residues. The junction had 5 bases not matched to a gene; V was cut back by 4 bases and J by 4 bases. The CDR3 DNA sequence: TGTGCCAGCAGTTCAGGGGGACTAGCGGGTTACGAGCAGTACTTC. As protein: CASSSGGLAGYEQYF.

The genes are TRBV9 and TRBJ1-1, with TRBD1 identical over 10 bases. Germline CDR1 SGDLS, CDR2 YYNGEE. Unmatched junction bases numbered 2, after V lost 0 bases and J lost 6 bases. The CDR3 consists of 14 residues. CDR3 loop: CASSVGDRGPEAFF. CDR3 nucleotide sequence: TGTGCCAGCAGCGTAGGCGACAGGGGGCCTGAAGCTTTCTTT.

The chain employs TRBV5-1 and TRBJ2-3; the D gene is possibly TRBD2 (6 bases). Trimming removed 0 bases from V and 3 bases from J, with 14 bases in between. This CDR3 has 16 residues. Germline loops: CDR1 SGHRS, CDR2 YFSETQ. The DNA for the CDR3 is TGCGCCAGCAGCTTGGCCCTACTAGCAGTTACAGATACGCAGTATTTT. Amino acid sequence: CASSLALLAVTDTQYF.

This chain joins TRBV19 and TRBJ2-1; 12 bases are a match to TRBD2. The CDR3 is 17 amino acids. Germline V CDR1 and CDR2: LNHDA, SQIVND (reference sequence). The J segment lost 4 bases and the V segment lost 7 bases, leaving 11 bases of the junction unmatched. DNA for the CDR3: TGTGCCAGTATCCCCCCCGGGGGGACTAGCGGGTACAATGAGCAGTTCTTC. It is translated as CASIPPGGTSGYNEQFF.

This chain uses TRBV18 with TRBJ1-3; possible D gene TRBD1, 6 bases. CDR1 is KGHSH and CDR2 is LQKENI in the germline V gene. V lost 2 bases and J 0 bases, leaving 11 bases between the germline ends. The CDR3 has 16 residues. This CDR3 reads CASSPWDTLSGNTIYF. The CDR3 DNA is TGTGCCAGCTCACCATGGGACACCCTCTCTGGAAACACCATATATTTT.

A few counts support this clone. The DNA for the CDR3 is TGTGCCAGCAGTTACTCGCCGCAGGGTCTAGACGGCTACACCTTC. It specifies CASSYSPQGLDGYTF. This sequence joins TRBV6-5 and TRBJ1-2, with D possibly TRBD1 on 5 matching bases. This CDR3 comprises 15 residues. Trimming took off 0 bases at V and 8 bases at J, with 16 bases between the two ends. Germline loops: CDR1 MNHEY, CDR2 SVGAGI.

The chain recombines TRBV4-3 with TRBJ1-2, with a tentative D call TRBD1 (6 bases). Trimming cost V 4 bases and J 7 bases, with 19 bases left between them. The CDR3 length is 15 residues. In germline, CDR1 is LGHNA, CDR2 YSLEER. CDR3 in DNA: TGCGCCAGCAGCCCCTGGGGGGGGGCTGGGGTTGGCTACACCTTC. Protein: CASSPWGGAGVGYTF.

The rearrangement uses TRBV5-1 and TRBJ1-1, with 9 nucleotides matching TRBD1. Germline loops: CDR1 SGHRS, CDR2 YFSETQ. The CDR3 is 15 amino acids. The junction had 5 bases not matched to a gene; V was cut back by 0 bases and J by 5 bases. DNA for the CDR3: TGCGCCAGCAGCTTGGCGGGACAGGGTTGGACTGAAGCTTTCTTT. Protein product: CASSLAGQGWTEAFF.